This T cell receptor beta chain was recorded in a study of blood T cell repertoires in COVID-19. Across the study: Both acute and convalescent COVID-19 samples were obtained from the United States, Italy and Spain. T cells, B-cell-depleted T cells, or PBMCs provided the cDNA or gDNA that served as material.

Per the original data handling: By means of reference gene primer amplification, nucleated cell counts were estimated. Some clones are missing from TCRdb's copy, which holds only in-frame ones; the method was immunoSEQ multiplex PCR. From that table come the V and J calls and clone size; the DNA was used to work out D and trimming. This sample has over 150,000 clones, with roughly four fifths found just once. The specimen sequenced was peripheral blood. The clonotype comes from a human donor in a cohort sampled during active COVID-19.

The CDR3 nucleotides are TGTGCCAGCAGTAATCAGGGATCTTCCTACAATGAGCAGTTCTTC. Its translation is CASSNQGSSYNEQFF. The rearrangement joins TRBV2 to TRBJ2-1, with TRBD1 as a possible D gene (5 bases). Trimming left V 5 bases short and J 1 base short, with 12 bases between. The germline V gene encodes CDR1 SNHLY and CDR2 FYNNEI. The CDR3 consists of 15 residues.